At least ten counts were recorded for the clone carrying this T cell receptor beta chain. What it binds is unknown. A second PCR of 7 to 11 cycles used a sample-barcoded 5' primer and a J-beta primer mix. From the 5' RACE reads, TCRdb called clonotypes with MiXCR, one entry per CDR3 protein. The sample gives some 1.5 million distinct CDR3 sequences, under 30% of which show up once; 7.7% is in the top ten. Every participating donor contributed roughly 10 milliliters of peripheral blood through a draw. The data belong to a study of blood T cells in healthy people across ages. Points from the study as a whole: A conclusive naive versus antigen-experienced comparison was prevented by the unsorted PBMCs.

The trim removed 5 bases at V and 4 bases at J, leaving 8 bases unmatched. There are 15 residues in the CDR3. Germline V lookup: CDR1 MGHRA, CDR2 YSYEKL. The chain joins TRBV4-1 to TRBJ2-4; 7 bases match TRBD2. The sequenced sample consisted of blood. This TCR derives from a woman aged 25 to 39 in good health. The CDR3 bases are TGCGCCAGCAGCAAGGGAGGACTAGGGAAAAACATTCAGTACTTC. Amino acids: CASSKGGLGKNIQYF.